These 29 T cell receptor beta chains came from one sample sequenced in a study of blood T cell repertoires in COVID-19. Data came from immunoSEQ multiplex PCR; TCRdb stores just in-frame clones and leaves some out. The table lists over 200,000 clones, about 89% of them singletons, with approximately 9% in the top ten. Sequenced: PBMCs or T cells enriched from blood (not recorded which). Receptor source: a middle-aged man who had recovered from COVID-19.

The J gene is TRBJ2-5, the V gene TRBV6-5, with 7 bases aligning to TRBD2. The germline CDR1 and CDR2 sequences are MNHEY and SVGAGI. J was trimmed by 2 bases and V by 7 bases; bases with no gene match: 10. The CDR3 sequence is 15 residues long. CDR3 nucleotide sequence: TGTGCCAGCACCGGTGGCGGGGGTCTACAAGAGACCCAGTACTTC. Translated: CASTGGGGLQETQYF.

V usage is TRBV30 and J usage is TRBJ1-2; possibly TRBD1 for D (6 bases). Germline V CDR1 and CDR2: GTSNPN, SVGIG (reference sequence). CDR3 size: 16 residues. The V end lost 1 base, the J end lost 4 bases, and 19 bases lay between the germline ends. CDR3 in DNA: TGTGCCTGGAGTGGGGCTGAACAGGGTTTGGGCTATGGCTACACCTTC. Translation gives CAWSGAEQGLGYGYTF.

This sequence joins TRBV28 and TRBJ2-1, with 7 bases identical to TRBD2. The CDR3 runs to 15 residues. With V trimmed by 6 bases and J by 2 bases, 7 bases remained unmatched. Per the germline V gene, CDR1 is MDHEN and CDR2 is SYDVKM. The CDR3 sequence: CASSLLAAPYNEQFF. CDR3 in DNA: TGTGCCAGCAGCCTGCTAGCGGCACCCTACAATGAGCAGTTCTTC. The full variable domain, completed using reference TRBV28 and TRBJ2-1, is DVKVTQSSRYLVKRTGEKVFLECVQDMDHENMFWYRQDPGLGLRLIYFSYDVKMKEKGDIPEGYSVSREKKERFSLILESASTNQTSMYLCASSLLAAPYNEQFFGPGTRLTVL.

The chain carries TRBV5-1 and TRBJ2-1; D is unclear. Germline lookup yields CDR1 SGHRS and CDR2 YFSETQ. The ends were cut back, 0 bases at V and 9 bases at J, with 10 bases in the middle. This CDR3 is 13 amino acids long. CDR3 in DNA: TGCGCCAGCAGCTTGGTCGAGCGCGGTGAGCAGTTCTTC. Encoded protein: CASSLVERGEQFF.

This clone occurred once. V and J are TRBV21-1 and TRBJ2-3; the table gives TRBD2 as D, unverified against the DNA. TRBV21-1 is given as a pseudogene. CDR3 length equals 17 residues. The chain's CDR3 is CASSKATLAPHTDTQYF. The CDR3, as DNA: TGTGCCAGCAGCAAGGCTACACTAGCCCCCCACACAGATACGCAGTATTTT.

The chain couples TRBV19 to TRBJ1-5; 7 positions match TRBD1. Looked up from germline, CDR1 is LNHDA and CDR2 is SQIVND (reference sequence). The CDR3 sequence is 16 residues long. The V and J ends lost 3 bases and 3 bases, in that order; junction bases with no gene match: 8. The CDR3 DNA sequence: TGTGCCAGTAGTATGGTTTTTGGGACAGACAATCAGCCCCAGCATTTT. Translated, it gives CASSMVFGTDNQPQHF. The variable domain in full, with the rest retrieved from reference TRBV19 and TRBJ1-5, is DGGITQSPKYLFRKEGQNVTLSCEQNLNHDAMYWYRQDPGQGLRLIYYSQIVNDFQKGDIAEGYSVSREKKESFPLTVTSAQKNPTAFYLCASSMVFGTDNQPQHFGDGTRLSIL.

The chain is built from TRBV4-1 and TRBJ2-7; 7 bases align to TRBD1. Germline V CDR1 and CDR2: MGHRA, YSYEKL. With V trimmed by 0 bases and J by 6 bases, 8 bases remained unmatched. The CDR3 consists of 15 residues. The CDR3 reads CASSQDQDRRVEQYF. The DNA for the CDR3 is TGCGCCAGCAGCCAAGATCAGGACAGGAGAGTCGAGCAGTACTTC.

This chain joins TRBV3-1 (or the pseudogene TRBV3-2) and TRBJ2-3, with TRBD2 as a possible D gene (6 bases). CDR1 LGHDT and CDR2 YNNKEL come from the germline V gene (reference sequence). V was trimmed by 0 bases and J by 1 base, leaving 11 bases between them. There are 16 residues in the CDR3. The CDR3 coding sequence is TGTGCCAGCAGCCAAGATCTGGTAGCGGGCACAGATACGCAGTATTTT. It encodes CASSQDLVAGTDTQYF.

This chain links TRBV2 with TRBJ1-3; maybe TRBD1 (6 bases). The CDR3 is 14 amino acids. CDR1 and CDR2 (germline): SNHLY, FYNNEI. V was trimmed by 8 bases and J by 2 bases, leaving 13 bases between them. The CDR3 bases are TGTGCCAGCGTCAGGGGATCGCCTGGAAACACCATATATTTT. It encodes CASVRGSPGNTIYF.

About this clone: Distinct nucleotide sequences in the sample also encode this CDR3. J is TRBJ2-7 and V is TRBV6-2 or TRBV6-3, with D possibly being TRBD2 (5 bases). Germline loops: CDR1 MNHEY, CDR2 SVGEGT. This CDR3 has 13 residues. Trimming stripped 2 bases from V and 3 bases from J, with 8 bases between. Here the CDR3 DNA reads TGTGCCAGCAGTTACGGCGGGCTCTACGAGCAGTACTTC. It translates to CASSYGGLYEQYF.

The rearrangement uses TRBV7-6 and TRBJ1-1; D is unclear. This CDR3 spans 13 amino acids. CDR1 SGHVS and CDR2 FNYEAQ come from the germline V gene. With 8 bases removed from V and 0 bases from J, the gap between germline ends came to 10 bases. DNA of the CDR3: TGTGCCAGCGGTCGAGTAATGAACACTGAAGCTTTCTTT. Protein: CASGRVMNTEAFF.

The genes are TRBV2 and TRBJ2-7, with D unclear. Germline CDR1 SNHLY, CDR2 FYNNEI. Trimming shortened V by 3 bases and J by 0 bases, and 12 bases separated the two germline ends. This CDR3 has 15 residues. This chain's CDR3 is CASSDLDRNSYEQYF. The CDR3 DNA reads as TGTGCCAGCAGTGACCTAGACCGAAACTCCTACGAGCAGTACTTC.

In DNA, the CDR3 is TGTGCCAGTAGGCGTAGCGGGAGGGCCCTCAATGAGCAGTTCTTC. This encodes CASRRSGRALNEQFF. The chain couples TRBV19 to TRBJ2-1; TRBD2 matches at 11 bases. Per the germline V gene, CDR1 is LNHDA and CDR2 is SQIVND (reference sequence). The V segment lost 6 bases and the J segment 6 bases; nucleotides outside the gene matches: 7. The CDR3 has 15 residues.

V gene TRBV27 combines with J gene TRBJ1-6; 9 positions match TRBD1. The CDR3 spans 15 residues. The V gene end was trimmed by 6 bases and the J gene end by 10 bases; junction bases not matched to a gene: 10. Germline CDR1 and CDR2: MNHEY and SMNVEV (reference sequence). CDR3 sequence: CASSSTGGEGSPLHF. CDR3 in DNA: TGTGCCAGCAGCTCAACAGGGGGCGAGGGGTCACCCCTCCACTTT.

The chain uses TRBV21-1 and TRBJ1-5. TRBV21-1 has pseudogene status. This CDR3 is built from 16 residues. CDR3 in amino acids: CASSKRGAKGNQPQHF. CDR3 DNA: TGTGCCAGCAGCAAACGGGGGGCTAAGGGCAATCAGCCCCAGCATTTT.

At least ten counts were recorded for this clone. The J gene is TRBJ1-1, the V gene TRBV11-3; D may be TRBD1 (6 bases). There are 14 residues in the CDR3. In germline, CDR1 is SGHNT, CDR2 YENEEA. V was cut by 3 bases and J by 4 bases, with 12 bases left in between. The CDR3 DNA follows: TGTGCCAGCAGCTTCTCAGGGGTTGGCACTGAAGCTTTCTTT. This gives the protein CASSFSGVGTEAFF.

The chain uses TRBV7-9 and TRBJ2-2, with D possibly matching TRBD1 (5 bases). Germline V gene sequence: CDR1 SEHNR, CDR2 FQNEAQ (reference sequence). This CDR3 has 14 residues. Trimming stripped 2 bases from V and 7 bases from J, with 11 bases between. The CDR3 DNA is TGTGCCAGCAGCTTACTATCAGGGAACGGGGAGCTGTTTTTT. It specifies CASSLLSGNGELFF.

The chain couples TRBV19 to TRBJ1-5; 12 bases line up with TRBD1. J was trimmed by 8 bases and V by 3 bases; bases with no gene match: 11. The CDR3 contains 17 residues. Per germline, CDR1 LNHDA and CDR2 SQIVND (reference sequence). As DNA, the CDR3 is TGTGCCAGTAGTATCAAATCCGGGACAGGGGGCTCGAAGCCCCAGCATTTT. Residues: CASSIKSGTGGSKPQHF. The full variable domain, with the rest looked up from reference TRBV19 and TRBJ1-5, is DGGITQSPKYLFRKEGQNVTLSCEQNLNHDAMYWYRQDPGQGLRLIYYSQIVNDFQKGDIAEGYSVSREKKESFPLTVTSAQKNPTAFYLCASSIKSGTGGSKPQHFGDGTRLSIL.

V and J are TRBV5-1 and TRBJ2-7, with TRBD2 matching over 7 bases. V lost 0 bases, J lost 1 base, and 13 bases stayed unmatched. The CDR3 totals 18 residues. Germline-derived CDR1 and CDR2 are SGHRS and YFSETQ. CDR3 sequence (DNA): TGCGCCAGCAGCTTGGGACTAGCCCCCGCAGTCCTATCCTACGAGCAGTACTTC. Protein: CASSLGLAPAVLSYEQYF.

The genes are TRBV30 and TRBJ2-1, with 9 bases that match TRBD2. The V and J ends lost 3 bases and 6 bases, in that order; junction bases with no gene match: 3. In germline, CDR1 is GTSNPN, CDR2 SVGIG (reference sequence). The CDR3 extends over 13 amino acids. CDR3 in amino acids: CAWRRGGANEQFF. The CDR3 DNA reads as TGTGCCTGGAGACGCGGGGGGGCCAATGAGCAGTTCTTC.

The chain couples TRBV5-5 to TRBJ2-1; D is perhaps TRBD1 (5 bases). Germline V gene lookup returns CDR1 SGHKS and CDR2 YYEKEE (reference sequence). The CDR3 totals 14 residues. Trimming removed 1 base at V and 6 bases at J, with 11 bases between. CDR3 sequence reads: CASSLLSRVNEQFF. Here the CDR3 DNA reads TGTGCCAGCAGCTTGTTATCCAGGGTCAATGAGCAGTTCTTC.

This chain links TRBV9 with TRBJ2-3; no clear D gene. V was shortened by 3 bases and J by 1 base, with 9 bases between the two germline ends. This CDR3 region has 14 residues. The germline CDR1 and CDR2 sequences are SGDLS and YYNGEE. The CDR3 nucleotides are TGTGCCAGCAGCGGTGAGCTGGGCACAGATACGCAGTATTTT. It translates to CASSGELGTDTQYF.

The CDR3 loop reads CASRIGTKYEQYF. The CDR3 region has the DNA TGTGCCAGCAGGATAGGGACTAAATACGAGCAGTACTTC. The V gene is TRBV28, the J gene TRBJ2-7; 7 bases line up with TRBD2. The CDR3 runs to 13 residues. J lost 4 bases, V lost 6 bases, and 6 bases had no gene match. The germline V gene has CDR1 MDHEN and CDR2 SYDVKM. The whole variable domain, filled in from reference TRBV28 and TRBJ2-7, reads DVKVTQSSRYLVKRTGEKVFLECVQDMDHENMFWYRQDPGLGLRLIYFSYDVKMKEKGDIPEGYSVSREKKERFSLILESASTNQTSMYLCASRIGTKYEQYFGPGTRLTVT.

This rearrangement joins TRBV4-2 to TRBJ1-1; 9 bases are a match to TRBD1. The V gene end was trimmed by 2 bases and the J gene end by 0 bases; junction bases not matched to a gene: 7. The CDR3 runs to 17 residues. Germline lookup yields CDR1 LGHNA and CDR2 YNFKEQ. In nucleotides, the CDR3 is TGTGCCAGCAGCCAAACCGGGACAGGGACTATGAACACTGAAGCTTTCTTT. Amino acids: CASSQTGTGTMNTEAFF.

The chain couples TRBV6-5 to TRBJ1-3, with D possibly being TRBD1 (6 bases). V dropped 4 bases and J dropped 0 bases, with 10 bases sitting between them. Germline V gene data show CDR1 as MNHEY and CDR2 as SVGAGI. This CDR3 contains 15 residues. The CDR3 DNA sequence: TGTGCCAGCAGTTTTGACAGGTTCTCTGGAAACACCATATATTTT. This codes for CASSFDRFSGNTIYF.

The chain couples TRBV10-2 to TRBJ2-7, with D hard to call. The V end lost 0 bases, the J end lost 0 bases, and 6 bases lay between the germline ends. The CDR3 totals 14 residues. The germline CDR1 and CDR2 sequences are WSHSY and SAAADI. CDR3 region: CASSESANSYEQYF. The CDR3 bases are TGCGCCAGCAGTGAGTCAGCCAACTCCTACGAGCAGTACTTC.

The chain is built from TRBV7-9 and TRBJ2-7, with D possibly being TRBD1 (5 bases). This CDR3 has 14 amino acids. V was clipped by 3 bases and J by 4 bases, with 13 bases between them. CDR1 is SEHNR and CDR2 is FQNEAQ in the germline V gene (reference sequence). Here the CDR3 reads CASSLTAGLYEQYF. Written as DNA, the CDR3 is TGTGCCAGCAGCTTGACGGCAGGGTTGTACGAGCAGTACTTC.

This CDR3 reads CSVSWREDSYEQYF. CDR3 nucleotide sequence: TGCAGCGTGTCGTGGCGGGAGGACTCCTACGAGCAGTACTTC. The chain employs TRBV29-1 and TRBJ2-7, with TRBD2 identical over 8 bases. Germline V gene lookup returns CDR1 SQVTM and CDR2 ANQGSEA. V lost 6 bases and J lost 0; bases outside the gene matches: 7. The CDR3 sequence is 14 residues long.

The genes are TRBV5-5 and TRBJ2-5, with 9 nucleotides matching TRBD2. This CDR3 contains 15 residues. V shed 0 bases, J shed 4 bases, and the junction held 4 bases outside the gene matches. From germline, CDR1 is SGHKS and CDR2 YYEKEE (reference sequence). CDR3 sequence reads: CASSLVASGVETQYF. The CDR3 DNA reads TGTGCCAGCAGCTTGGTGGCTAGCGGGGTAGAGACCCAGTACTTC.